This TCR beta chain derives from a study of molecular identifiers for immune sequencing clone quantification. This clonotype was seen repeatedly, ten times or more. Generation of bulk TCR libraries relied on previously described methods and listed TCR primers. TCRdb fed the PCR reads into MiXCR, producing one record per CDR3 protein. The profile covers approximately 500,000 distinct CDR3 sequences, with less than 30% appearing a single time and over 0.6% taken by the ten largest. Trimming stripped 6 bases from V and 7 bases from J, with 10 bases between. This CDR3 spans 12 amino acids. Looked up from germline, CDR1 is SEHNR and CDR2 is FQNEAQ (reference sequence).

Sample: naive CD8+ T cells from blood, with Jurkat cell RNA spiked in. The subset: FACS-sorted CD8+CD4-CCR7+CD45RA+ naive T cells. The chain joins TRBV7-9 to TRBJ1-5, with TRBD1 as a possible D gene (6 bases). This clonotype originated in a human donor in good health. Some libraries in this study had Jurkat cell RNA spiked in. This CDR3 is CASSHQGQPQHF. The CDR3 region has the DNA TGTGCCAGCAGTCATCAGGGGCAGCCCCAGCATTTT.